This T cell receptor (beta chain) derives from a study of cytomegalovirus exposure and HLA in healthy donors. The table lists this clone with a count of one. The PCR contained 60 Vbeta and 13 Jbeta primers. Produced via immunoSEQ multiplex PCR; TCRdb's table is partial and in-frame only. The sample lists just over 150,000 clones, over 80% seen once, with around 6.5% in the top ten. This CDR3 has 12 amino acids. Per the germline V gene, CDR1 is MNHEY and CDR2 is SMNVEV (reference sequence). The V end lost 8 bases, the J end lost 0 bases, and 7 bases lay between the germline ends. Sequencing was performed on PBMCs. J is TRBJ1-2 and V is TRBV27; TRBD1 might be the D (5 bases). This sequence originates from a male donor in good health and CMV-seropositive. The CDR3 sequence: CASRDSNYGYTF. CDR3 in DNA: TGTGCCAGCCGGGACTCTAACTATGGCTACACCTTC.